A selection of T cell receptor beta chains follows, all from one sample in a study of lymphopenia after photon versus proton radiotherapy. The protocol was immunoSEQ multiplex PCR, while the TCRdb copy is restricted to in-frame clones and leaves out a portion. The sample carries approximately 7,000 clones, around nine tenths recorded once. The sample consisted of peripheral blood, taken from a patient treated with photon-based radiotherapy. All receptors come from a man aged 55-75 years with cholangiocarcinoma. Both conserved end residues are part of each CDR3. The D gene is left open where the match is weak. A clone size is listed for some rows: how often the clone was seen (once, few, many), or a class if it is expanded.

CDR3aa: CASSMNTEAFF
CDR3nt: TGTGCCAGCAGTATGAACACTGAAGCTTTCTTT
d_gene: -
v_gene: TRBV2
j_gene: TRBJ1-1
abundance: few

CDR3aa: CASSVDPGRGVEQYF
CDR3nt: TGTGCCAGCAGCGTAGATCCAGGCCGGGGAGTCGAGCAGTACTTC
d_gene: -
v_gene: TRBV9
j_gene: TRBJ2-7
abundance: -

CDR3aa: CASSYEGGVPAYGYTF
CDR3nt: TGTGCCAGCAGTTACGAGGGAGGGGTCCCCGCATATGGCTACACCTTC
d_gene: -
v_gene: TRBV6-5
j_gene: TRBJ1-2
abundance: -

CDR3aa: CASSLPGVDTQYF
CDR3nt: TGTGCCAGCAGCTTACCTGGAGTGGATACGCAGTATTTT
d_gene: -
v_gene: TRBV7-8
j_gene: TRBJ2-3
abundance: -

CDR3aa: CASSLAGEQFF
CDR3nt: TGTGCCAGCAGCTTAGCGGGCGAGCAGTTCTTC
d_gene: -
v_gene: TRBV11-3
j_gene: TRBJ2-1
abundance: -

CDR3aa: CASSLTATGELFF
CDR3nt: TGTGCCAGCAGCTTAACAGCAACCGGGGAGCTGTTTTTT
d_gene: -
v_gene: TRBV7-8
j_gene: TRBJ2-2
abundance: -

CDR3aa: CASTVGTGIFEGNTIYF
CDR3nt: TGTGCCAGCACGGTAGGGACAGGGATCTTCGAAGGAAACACCATATATTTT
d_gene: TRBD1
v_gene: TRBV19
j_gene: TRBJ1-3
abundance: -

CDR3aa: CASSLYGQARGYTF
CDR3nt: TGTGCCAGCAGCTTATACGGACAGGCTAGGGGCTACACCTTC
d_gene: TRBD1
v_gene: TRBV7-2
j_gene: TRBJ1-2
abundance: -

CDR3aa: CASSLEEHTEAFF
CDR3nt: TGTGCCAGCAGCCTCGAGGAGCACACTGAAGCTTTCTTT
d_gene: -
v_gene: TRBV14
j_gene: TRBJ1-1
abundance: -

CDR3aa: CASSLEGSNNEQFF
CDR3nt: TGTGCCAGCAGCTTAGAGGGGTCTAACAATGAGCAGTTCTTC
d_gene: -
v_gene: TRBV7-3
j_gene: TRBJ2-1
abundance: -

CDR3aa: CASSINRGGEKLFF
CDR3nt: TGTGCCAGCAGCATAAACAGGGGCGGAGAAAAACTGTTTTTT
d_gene: TRBD1
v_gene: TRBV13
j_gene: TRBJ1-4
abundance: -

CDR3aa: CASSQGDGGNVLTF
CDR3nt: TGCGCCAGCAGCCAAGGGGACGGTGGCAACGTCCTGACTTTC
d_gene: -
v_gene: TRBV4-1
j_gene: TRBJ2-6
abundance: -

CDR3aa: CAYKGQGTDTQYF
CDR3nt: TGTGCCTATAAAGGGCAAGGCACAGATACGCAGTATTTT
d_gene: -
v_gene: TRBV6-1
j_gene: TRBJ2-3
abundance: -

CDR3aa: CAAGVSGSYNEQFF
CDR3nt: TGTGCCGCGGGGGTCTCGGGTTCCTACAATGAGCAGTTCTTC
d_gene: TRBD2
v_gene: TRBV10-3
j_gene: TRBJ2-1
abundance: -

CDR3aa: CASSKASGGGADTQYF
CDR3nt: TGCGCCAGCAGCAAAGCGTCGGGGGGAGGGGCAGATACGCAGTATTTT
d_gene: TRBD2
v_gene: TRBV4-3
j_gene: TRBJ2-3
abundance: -

CDR3aa: CASKSDVVTYGNTIYF
CDR3nt: TGCGCCAGTAAATCTGATGTAGTAACTTATGGAAACACCATATATTTT
d_gene: -
v_gene: TRBV5-1
j_gene: TRBJ1-3
abundance: -

CDR3aa: CASSFGQNEQFF
CDR3nt: TGCGCCAGCAGCTTCGGGCAGAATGAGCAGTTCTTC
d_gene: -
v_gene: TRBV5-1
j_gene: TRBJ2-1
abundance: -

CDR3aa: CASSLVSRQGYGYTF
CDR3nt: TGTGCCAGCAGCTTGGTGTCGCGGCAGGGTTATGGCTACACCTTC
d_gene: -
v_gene: TRBV5-5
j_gene: TRBJ1-2
abundance: -

CDR3aa: CASWDSKNIQYF
CDR3nt: TGTGCCAGCTGGGACTCCAAAAACATTCAGTACTTC
d_gene: -
v_gene: TRBV6-6
j_gene: TRBJ2-4
abundance: -

CDR3aa: CASRGSAAENTEAFF
CDR3nt: TGCGCCAGCAGGGGGTCGGCGGCGGAAAACACTGAAGCTTTCTTT
d_gene: -
v_gene: TRBV10-1
j_gene: TRBJ1-1
abundance: -

CDR3aa: CASSLDTGNTIYF
CDR3nt: TGTGCCAGCAGCTTGGATACTGGAAACACCATATATTTT
d_gene: -
v_gene: TRBV5-6
j_gene: TRBJ1-3
abundance: few

CDR3aa: CASSRPGTSGRDTQYF
CDR3nt: TGTGCCAGCAGTCGCCCCGGGACTAGCGGGAGAGATACGCAGTATTTT
d_gene: TRBD2
v_gene: TRBV6-6
j_gene: TRBJ2-3
abundance: once

CDR3aa: CASSLALRARGRDTGELFF
CDR3nt: TGCGCCAGCAGCTTGGCCTTAAGGGCGCGGGGGCGAGACACCGGGGAGCTGTTTTTT
d_gene: -
v_gene: TRBV5-1
j_gene: TRBJ2-2
abundance: once

CDR3aa: CASSPPGALLNQPQHF
CDR3nt: TGTGCCAGCAGTCCGCCGGGAGCTCTTCTTAATCAGCCCCAGCATTTT
d_gene: -
v_gene: TRBV2
j_gene: TRBJ1-5
abundance: -

CDR3aa: CSVEAAGTGSHEQYF
CDR3nt: TGCAGCGTTGAAGCCGCCGGGACAGGGTCTCACGAGCAGTACTTC
d_gene: TRBD1
v_gene: TRBV29-1
j_gene: TRBJ2-7
abundance: -

CDR3aa: CASSLYSGGLQPQHF
CDR3nt: TGTGCCAGCAGTTTATATTCAGGGGGCCTTCAGCCCCAGCATTTT
d_gene: TRBD1
v_gene: TRBV28
j_gene: TRBJ1-5
abundance: -

CDR3aa: CASSLWRAATNEKLFF
CDR3nt: TGTGCCAGCAGTTTATGGAGGGCAGCCACTAATGAAAAACTGTTTTTT
d_gene: -
v_gene: TRBV28
j_gene: TRBJ1-4
abundance: -

CDR3aa: CASSLYSGEPSYEQYF
CDR3nt: TGTGCCAGCAGCTTATATTCGGGCGAACCCTCCTACGAGCAGTACTTC
d_gene: -
v_gene: TRBV7-9
j_gene: TRBJ2-7
abundance: -

CDR3aa: CASSYETGTQETQYF
CDR3nt: TGTGCCAGCAGTTACGAAACCGGGACTCAAGAGACCCAGTACTTC
d_gene: -
v_gene: TRBV6-5
j_gene: TRBJ2-5
abundance: -

CDR3aa: CASSSGLAGTRRYEQYF
CDR3nt: TGTGCCAGCAGTTCAGGACTAGCGGGGACCCGACGGTACGAGCAGTACTTC
d_gene: TRBD2
v_gene: TRBV28
j_gene: TRBJ2-7
abundance: -

CDR3aa: CASSMGQDNEQFF
CDR3nt: TGCGCCAGCAGCATGGGACAGGACAATGAGCAGTTCTTC
d_gene: TRBD1
v_gene: TRBV5-1
j_gene: TRBJ2-1
abundance: -

CDR3aa: CSVEIVSGNTIYF
CDR3nt: TGCAGCGTTGAGATCGTGTCTGGAAACACCATATATTTT
d_gene: -
v_gene: TRBV29-1
j_gene: TRBJ1-3
abundance: -

CDR3aa: CASSFGPDGEAFF
CDR3nt: TGTGCCAGCAGCTTTGGACCAGATGGTGAAGCTTTCTTT
d_gene: -
v_gene: TRBV11-1
j_gene: TRBJ1-1
abundance: once

CDR3aa: CASSSLPLAGGLGETQYF
CDR3nt: TGTGCCAGCAGTTCCCTCCCCCTAGCGGGAGGGCTGGGCGAGACCCAGTACTTC
d_gene: TRBD2
v_gene: TRBV28
j_gene: TRBJ2-5
abundance: -

CDR3aa: CASSSEGFTEAFF
CDR3nt: TGTGCCAGCAGCTCCGAGGGGTTCACTGAAGCTTTCTTT
d_gene: -
v_gene: TRBV7-9
j_gene: TRBJ1-1
abundance: -

CDR3aa: CASSTGQGAGNEQFF
CDR3nt: TGCGCCAGCAGCACCGGACAGGGGGCAGGGAATGAGCAGTTCTTC
d_gene: TRBD1
v_gene: TRBV5-1
j_gene: TRBJ2-1
abundance: -

CDR3aa: CASSSGTGSGHLGF
CDR3nt: TGTGCCAGCAGCTCGGGTACTGGGTCAGGACACCTAGGATTC
d_gene: -
v_gene: TRBV11-2
j_gene: TRBJ2-7
abundance: -

CDR3aa: CASRDLGSGANVLTF
CDR3nt: TGTGCCAGCAGAGACCTGGGATCTGGGGCCAACGTCCTGACTTTC
d_gene: -
v_gene: TRBV6-1
j_gene: TRBJ2-6
abundance: -

CDR3aa: CASSLDGITEAFF
CDR3nt: TGTGCCAGCAGCTTAGACGGGATTACTGAAGCTTTCTTT
d_gene: -
v_gene: TRBV7-8
j_gene: TRBJ1-1
abundance: -

CDR3aa: CASSPVIRGNTEAFF
CDR3nt: TGTGCCAGCTCACCAGTTATAAGAGGGAACACTGAAGCTTTCTTT
d_gene: -
v_gene: TRBV18
j_gene: TRBJ1-1
abundance: once

CDR3aa: CASRSELGTDTQYF
CDR3nt: TGTGCCAGCAGGTCGGAACTAGGGACAGATACGCAGTATTTT
d_gene: -
v_gene: TRBV28
j_gene: TRBJ2-3
abundance: -

CDR3aa: CASSFGRNSPLHF
CDR3nt: TGTGCCAGCAGCTTCGGGCGTAATTCACCCCTCCACTTT
d_gene: -
v_gene: TRBV7-9
j_gene: TRBJ1-6
abundance: -

CDR3aa: CASSQPGTRGIEQYF
CDR3nt: TGCGCCAGCAGCCAGCCCGGGACTAGAGGCATAGAGCAGTACTTC
d_gene: TRBD2
v_gene: TRBV4-1
j_gene: TRBJ2-7
abundance: few

CDR3aa: CASSRFGGIDYGYTF
CDR3nt: TGTGCCAGCAGTAGGTTCGGGGGCATAGACTATGGCTACACCTTC
d_gene: -
v_gene: TRBV28
j_gene: TRBJ1-2
abundance: -